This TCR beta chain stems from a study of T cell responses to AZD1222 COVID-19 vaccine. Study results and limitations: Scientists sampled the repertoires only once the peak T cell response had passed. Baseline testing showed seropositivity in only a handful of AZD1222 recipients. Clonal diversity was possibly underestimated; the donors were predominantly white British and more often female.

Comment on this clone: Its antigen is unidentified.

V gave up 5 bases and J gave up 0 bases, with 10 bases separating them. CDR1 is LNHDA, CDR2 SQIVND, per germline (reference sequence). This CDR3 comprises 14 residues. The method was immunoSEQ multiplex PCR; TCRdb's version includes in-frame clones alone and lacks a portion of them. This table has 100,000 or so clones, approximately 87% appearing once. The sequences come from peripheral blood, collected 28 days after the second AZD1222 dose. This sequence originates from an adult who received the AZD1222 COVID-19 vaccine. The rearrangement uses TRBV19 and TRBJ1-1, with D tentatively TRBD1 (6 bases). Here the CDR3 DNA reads TGTGCCAGTAGTTGGACAGTGTTGAACACTGAAGCTTTCTTT. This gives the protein CASSWTVLNTEAFF.